Listed here are 9 T cell receptor beta chains from one sample, sequenced in a study of beta chain features in type 1 diabetes. Since all of the isolated RNA was reverse transcribed, expressed TCRB transcripts were what got sequenced. Produced via immunoSEQ multiplex PCR; TCRdb's table is partial and in-frame only. The repertoire holds hundreds of thousands of clones, about a tenth seen once, with about 0.018% in the top ten. For these TCRs, the target antigens are not known. Study observations and caveats: Shorter TCRB CDR3s, moderately but significantly so, were found in Type 1 diabetes patients in all four CD4+ subsets.

Specimen: naive CD4+ T cells from blood. These receptor sequences come from a young man with type 1 diabetes.

This clone was picked up a small number of times. The genes are TRBV29-1 and TRBJ1-1; 7 positions match TRBD1. J was trimmed by 3 bases and V by 7 bases; bases with no gene match: 8. Germline V lookup: CDR1 SQVTM, CDR2 ANQGSEA. The CDR3 extends over 13 amino acids. CDR3 protein: CSASGQAHTEAFF. In DNA form, the CDR3 reads TGCAGCGCGAGCGGACAGGCCCACACTGAAGCTTTCTTT.

This clone was detected a few times. The V call is TRBV7-2, the J call TRBJ1-2; D ambiguous. V was shortened by 4 bases and J by 4 bases, with 16 bases between the two germline ends. CDR1 and CDR2 (germline): SGHTA, FQGNSA. The CDR3 is 15 amino acids. The CDR3 protein is CASSYLVGGGYGYTF. The CDR3 DNA follows: TGTGCCAGCAGCTACTTGGTTGGAGGAGGCTATGGCTACACCTTC.

The chain combines TRBV9 with TRBJ2-5; tentatively, D is TRBD1 (6 bases). The germline V and J ends were trimmed by 7 bases and 4 bases, with 8 bases remaining between them. Germline CDR1 SGDLS, CDR2 YYNGEE. The CDR3 is 11 amino acids. The CDR3 spells CASARGETQYF. The DNA of the CDR3 is TGTGCCAGCGCCAGGGGAGAGACCCAGTACTTC.

The chain is built from TRBV30 and TRBJ2-3; 7 bases line up with TRBD1. This CDR3 spans 14 amino acids. J gave up 4 bases and V 3 bases, and 7 bases lay outside the gene matches. Germline V gene lookup returns CDR1 GTSNPN and CDR2 SVGIG (reference sequence). This chain's CDR3 is CAWSKTGTADTQYF. The CDR3 region has the DNA TGTGCCTGGAGCAAGACAGGGACGGCAGATACGCAGTATTTT.

The chain employs TRBV2 and TRBJ2-5; 7 bases are shared with TRBD1. CDR3 size: 13 residues. V shed 7 bases and J 5 bases; nucleotides not matched to a gene: 7. Germline V CDR1 and CDR2: SNHLY, FYNNEI. CDR3 nucleotide sequence: TGTGCCAGCAAAGAAAGGGGGCCGGAGACCCAGTACTTC. This gives the protein CASKERGPETQYF.

The chain joins TRBV5-1 to TRBJ1-4; 7 bases fit TRBD1. The CDR3 is 15 residues long. The J segment lost 0 bases and the V segment lost 4 bases, leaving 3 bases of the junction unmatched. Germline V gene lookup returns CDR1 SGHRS and CDR2 YFSETQ. The CDR3 reads CASSIGTATNEKLFF. CDR3 nucleotides: TGCGCCAGCAGCATAGGGACAGCAACTAATGAAAAACTGTTTTTT. Variable domain in full (rest from reference TRBV5-1 and TRBJ1-4): KAGVTQTPRYLIKTRGQQVTLSCSPISGHRSVSWYQQTPGQGLQFLFEYFSETQRNKGNFPGRFSGRQFSNSRSEMNVSTLELGDSALYLCASSIGTATNEKLFFGSGTQLSVL.

There are a few counts of this clone. J is TRBJ2-2 and V is TRBV5-1, with 8 bases aligning to TRBD1. Per the germline V gene, CDR1 is SGHRS and CDR2 is YFSETQ. This CDR3 has 13 amino acids. V lost 6 bases and J lost 6; bases outside the gene matches: 4. The CDR3: CASTGQGSGELFF. The CDR3 DNA is TGCGCCAGCACCGGACAGGGTTCCGGGGAGCTGTTTTTT.

The chain recombines TRBV6-5 with TRBJ2-7, with 7 nucleotides matching TRBD1. CDR3 length equals 14 residues. Per germline, CDR1 MNHEY and CDR2 SVGAGI. The V segment lost 0 bases and the J segment 4 bases; nucleotides outside the gene matches: 3. CDR3 nucleotide sequence: TGTGCCAGCAGTTACTCCGGGACAGATTACGAGCAGTACTTC. It encodes CASSYSGTDYEQYF.

The V gene is TRBV9, the J gene TRBJ1-1; D gene unclear. Trimming removed 0 bases at V and 7 bases at J, with 19 bases between. The germline CDR1 and CDR2 sequences are SGDLS and YYNGEE. The CDR3 totals 16 residues. This CDR3 is CASSVELERVPYEAFF. CDR3 DNA sequence: TGTGCCAGCAGCGTAGAGTTGGAGAGGGTGCCTTATGAAGCTTTCTTT.